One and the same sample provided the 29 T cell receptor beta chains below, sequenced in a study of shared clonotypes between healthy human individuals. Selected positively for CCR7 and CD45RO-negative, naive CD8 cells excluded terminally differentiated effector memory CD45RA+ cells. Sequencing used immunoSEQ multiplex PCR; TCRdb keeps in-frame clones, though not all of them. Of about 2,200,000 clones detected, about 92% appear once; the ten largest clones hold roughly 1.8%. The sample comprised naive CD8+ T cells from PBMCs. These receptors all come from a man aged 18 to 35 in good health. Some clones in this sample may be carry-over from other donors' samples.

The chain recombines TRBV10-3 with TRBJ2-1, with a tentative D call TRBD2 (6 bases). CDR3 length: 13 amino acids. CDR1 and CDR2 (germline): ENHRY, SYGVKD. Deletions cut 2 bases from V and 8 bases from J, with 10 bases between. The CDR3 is CAISEPTRDEQFF. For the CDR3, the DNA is TGTGCCATCAGTGAGCCGACTAGAGATGAGCAGTTCTTC.

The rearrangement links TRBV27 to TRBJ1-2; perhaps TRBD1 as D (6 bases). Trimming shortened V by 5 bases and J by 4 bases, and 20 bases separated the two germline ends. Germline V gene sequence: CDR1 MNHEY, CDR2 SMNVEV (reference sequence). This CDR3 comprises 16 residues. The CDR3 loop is CASSLAGQLTAYGYTF. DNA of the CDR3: TGTGCCAGCAGTCTCGCTGGACAGCTGACAGCCTATGGCTACACCTTC.

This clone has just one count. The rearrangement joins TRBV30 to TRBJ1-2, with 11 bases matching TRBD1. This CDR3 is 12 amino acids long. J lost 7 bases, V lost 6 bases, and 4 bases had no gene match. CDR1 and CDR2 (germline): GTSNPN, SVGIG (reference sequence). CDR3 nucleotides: TGTGCCTGCCGGGGGACAGGGGGTGGCTACACCTTC. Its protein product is CACRGTGGGYTF.

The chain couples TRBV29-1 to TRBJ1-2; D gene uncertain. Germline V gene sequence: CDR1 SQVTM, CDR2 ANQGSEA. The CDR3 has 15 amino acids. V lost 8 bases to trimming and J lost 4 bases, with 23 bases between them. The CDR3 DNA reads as TGCAGCTCAACCCCCGTCTCTCATGGTTTCTATGGCTACACCTTC. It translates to CSSTPVSHGFYGYTF.

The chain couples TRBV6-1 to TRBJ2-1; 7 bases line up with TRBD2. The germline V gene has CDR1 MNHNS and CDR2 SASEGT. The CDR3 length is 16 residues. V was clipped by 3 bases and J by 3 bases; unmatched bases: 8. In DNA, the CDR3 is TGTGCCAGCAGTGATGGTGCGGGAGTATACTACAATGAGCAGTTCTTC. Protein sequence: CASSDGAGVYYNEQFF.

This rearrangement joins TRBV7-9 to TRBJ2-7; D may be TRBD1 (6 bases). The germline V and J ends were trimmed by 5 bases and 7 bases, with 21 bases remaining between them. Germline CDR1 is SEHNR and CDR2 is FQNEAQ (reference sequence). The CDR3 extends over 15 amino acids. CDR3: CASSAGELQGMEQYF. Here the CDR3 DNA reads TGTGCCAGCAGCGCGGGTGAACTACAGGGTATGGAGCAGTACTTC.

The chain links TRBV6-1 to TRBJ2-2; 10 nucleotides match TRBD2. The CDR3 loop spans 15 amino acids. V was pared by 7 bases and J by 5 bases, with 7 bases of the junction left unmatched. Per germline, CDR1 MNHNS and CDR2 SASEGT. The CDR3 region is CASMEREGGTGELFF. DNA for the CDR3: TGTGCCAGCATGGAGCGGGAGGGGGGAACCGGGGAGCTGTTTTTT.

In nucleotides, the CDR3 is TGTGCCAGCAGTTTACTCCCGGGGCCCCCTAATCAGCCCCAGCATTTT. Its translation: CASSLLPGPPNQPQHF. The chain joins TRBV27 to TRBJ1-5; tentatively, D is TRBD1 (5 bases). The V and J ends lost 2 bases and 4 bases respectively, with 15 bases between them. The V gene's germline CDR1 is MNHEY and CDR2 SMNVEV (reference sequence). The CDR3 has 16 residues.

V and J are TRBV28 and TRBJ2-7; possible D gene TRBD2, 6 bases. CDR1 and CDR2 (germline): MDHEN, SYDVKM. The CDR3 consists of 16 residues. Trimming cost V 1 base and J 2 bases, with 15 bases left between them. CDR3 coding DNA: TGTGCCAGCAGTTTATCATACGGGAGTTACCCCTACGAGCAGTACTTC. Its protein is CASSLSYGSYPYEQYF.

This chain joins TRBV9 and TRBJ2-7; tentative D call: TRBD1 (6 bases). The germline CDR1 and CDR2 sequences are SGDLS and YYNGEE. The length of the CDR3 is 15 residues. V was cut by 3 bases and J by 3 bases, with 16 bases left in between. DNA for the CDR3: TGTGCCAGCAGCGAGTCCGGGACAAAAAACTACGAGCAGTACTTC. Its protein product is CASSESGTKNYEQYF.

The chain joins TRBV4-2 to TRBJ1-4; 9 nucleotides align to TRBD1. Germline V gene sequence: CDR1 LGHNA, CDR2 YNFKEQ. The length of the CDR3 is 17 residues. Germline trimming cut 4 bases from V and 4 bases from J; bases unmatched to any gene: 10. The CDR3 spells CASSPENRGPNNEKLFF. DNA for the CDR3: TGTGCCAGCAGCCCGGAAAACAGGGGGCCGAATAATGAAAAACTGTTTTTT.

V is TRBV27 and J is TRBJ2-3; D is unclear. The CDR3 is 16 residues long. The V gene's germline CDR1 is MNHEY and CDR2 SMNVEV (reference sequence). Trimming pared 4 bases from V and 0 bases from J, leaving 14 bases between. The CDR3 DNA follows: TGTGCCAGCAGTTGGGTCCTCGGGTCCAGCACAGATACGCAGTATTTT. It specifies CASSWVLGSSTDTQYF.

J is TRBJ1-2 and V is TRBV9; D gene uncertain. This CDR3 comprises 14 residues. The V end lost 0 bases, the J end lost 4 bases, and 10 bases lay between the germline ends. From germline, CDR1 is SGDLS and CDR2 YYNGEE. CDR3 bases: TGTGCCAGCAGCGTAGTAACAGTCCCCTATGGCTACACCTTC. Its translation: CASSVVTVPYGYTF.

CDR3 bases: TGCGCCAGCAGCAGCCTTCAGGGACTTACAAACACCATATATTTT. Translation: CASSSLQGLTNTIYF. The rearrangement joins TRBV10-1 to TRBJ1-3; D is perhaps TRBD1 (5 bases). V was clipped by 6 bases and J by 6 bases, with 18 bases between them. The CDR3 loop spans 15 amino acids. Germline assignment: CDR1 WNHNN and CDR2 SYGVQD (reference sequence).

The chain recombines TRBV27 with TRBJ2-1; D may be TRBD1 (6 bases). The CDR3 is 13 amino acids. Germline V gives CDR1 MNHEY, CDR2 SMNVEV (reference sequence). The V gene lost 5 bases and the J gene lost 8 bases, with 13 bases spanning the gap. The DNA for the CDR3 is TGTGCCAGCAGTGAGTTGACAGGATATGAGCAGTTCTTC. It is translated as CASSELTGYEQFF.

CDR3 DNA sequence: TGTGCCAGCAGCTTAGGGCCGCCTAGAACAGATACGCAGTATTTT. It is translated as CASSLGPPRTDTQYF. This chain uses TRBV7-9 with TRBJ2-3; D unresolved. The CDR3 has 15 residues. V was trimmed by 1 base and J by 3 bases, leaving 11 bases between them. Germline V gene sequence: CDR1 SEHNR, CDR2 FQNEAQ (reference sequence).

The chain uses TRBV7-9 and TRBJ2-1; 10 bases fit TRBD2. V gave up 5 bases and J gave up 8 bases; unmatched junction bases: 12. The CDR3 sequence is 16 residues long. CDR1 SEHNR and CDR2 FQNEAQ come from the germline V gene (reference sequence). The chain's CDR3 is CASSKREGRRIDEQFF. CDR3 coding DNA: TGTGCCAGCAGCAAGCGGGAGGGCCGTCGCATCGATGAGCAGTTCTTC. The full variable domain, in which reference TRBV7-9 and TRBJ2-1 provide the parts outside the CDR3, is DTGVSQNPRHKITKRGQNVTFRCDPISEHNRLYWYRQTLGQGPEFLTYFQNEAQLEKSRLLSDRFSAERPKGSFSTLEIQRTEQGDSAMYLCASSKREGRRIDEQFFGPGTRLTVL.

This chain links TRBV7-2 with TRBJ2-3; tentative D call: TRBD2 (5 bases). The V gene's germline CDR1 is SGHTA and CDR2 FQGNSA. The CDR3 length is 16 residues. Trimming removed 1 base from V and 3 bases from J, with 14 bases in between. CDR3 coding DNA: TGTGCCAGCAGCTTAGTGGGCCCGCTAGCAACAGATACGCAGTATTTT. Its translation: CASSLVGPLATDTQYF. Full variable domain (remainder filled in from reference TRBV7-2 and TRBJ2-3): GAGVSQSPSNKVTEKGKDVELRCDPISGHTALYWYRQSLGQGLEFLIYFQGNSAPDKSGLPSDRFSAERTGGSVSTLTIQRTQQEDSAVYLCASSLVGPLATDTQYFGPGTRLTVL.

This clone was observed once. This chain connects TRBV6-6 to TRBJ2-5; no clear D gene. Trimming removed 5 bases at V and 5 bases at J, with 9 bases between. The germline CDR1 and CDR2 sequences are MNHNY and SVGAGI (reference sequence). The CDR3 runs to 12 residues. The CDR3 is CASSGEPETQYF. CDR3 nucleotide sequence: TGTGCCAGCAGTGGGGAACCCGAGACCCAGTACTTC.

The CDR3 is CASSRGASGSYEQYF. The CDR3, as DNA: TGTGCCAGCTCCCGTGGGGCTAGCGGCTCCTACGAGCAGTACTTC. This chain links TRBV27 with TRBJ2-7, with TRBD2 matching over 7 bases. The ends lost 8 bases at V and 0 bases at J; junction bases unmatched: 10. This CDR3 is 15 amino acids long. Germline V gene sequence: CDR1 MNHEY, CDR2 SMNVEV (reference sequence).

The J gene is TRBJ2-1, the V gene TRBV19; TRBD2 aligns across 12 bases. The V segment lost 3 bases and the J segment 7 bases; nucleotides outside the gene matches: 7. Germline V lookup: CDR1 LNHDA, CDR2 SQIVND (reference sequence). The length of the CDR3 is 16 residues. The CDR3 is CASSISASGRVNEQFF. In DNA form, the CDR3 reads TGTGCCAGTAGTATCTCCGCTAGCGGGAGGGTTAATGAGCAGTTCTTC. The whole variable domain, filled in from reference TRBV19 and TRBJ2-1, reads DGGITQSPKYLFRKEGQNVTLSCEQNLNHDAMYWYRQDPGQGLRLIYYSQIVNDFQKGDIAEGYSVSREKKESFPLTVTSAQKNPTAFYLCASSISASGRVNEQFFGPGTRLTVL.

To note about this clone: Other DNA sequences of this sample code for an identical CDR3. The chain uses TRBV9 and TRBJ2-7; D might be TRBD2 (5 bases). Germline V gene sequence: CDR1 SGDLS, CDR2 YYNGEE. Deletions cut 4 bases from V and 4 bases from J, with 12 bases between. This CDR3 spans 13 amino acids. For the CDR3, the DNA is TGTGCCAGCAGCCCCGAGGGTTCATACGAGCAGTACTTC. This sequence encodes CASSPEGSYEQYF.

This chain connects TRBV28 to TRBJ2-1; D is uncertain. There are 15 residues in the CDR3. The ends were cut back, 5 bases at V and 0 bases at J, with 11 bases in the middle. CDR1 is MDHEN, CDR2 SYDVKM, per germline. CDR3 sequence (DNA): TGTGCCAGCAGTCTCCCCCCTAGCTCCTACAATGAGCAGTTCTTC. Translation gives CASSLPPSSYNEQFF.

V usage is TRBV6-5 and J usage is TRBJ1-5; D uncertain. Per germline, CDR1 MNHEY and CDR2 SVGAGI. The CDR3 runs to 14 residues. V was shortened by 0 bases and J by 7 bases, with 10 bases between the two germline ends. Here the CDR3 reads CASSYSAGSQPQHF. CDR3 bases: TGTGCCAGCAGTTACTCCGCAGGAAGCCAGCCCCAGCATTTT.

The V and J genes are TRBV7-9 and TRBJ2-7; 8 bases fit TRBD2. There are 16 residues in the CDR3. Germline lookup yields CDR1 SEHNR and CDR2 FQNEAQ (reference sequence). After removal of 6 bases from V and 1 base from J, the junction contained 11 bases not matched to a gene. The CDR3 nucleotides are TGTGCCAGCAGTCCTCCGGGAGGGAGAAGTTCCTACGAGCAGTACTTC. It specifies CASSPPGGRSSYEQYF.

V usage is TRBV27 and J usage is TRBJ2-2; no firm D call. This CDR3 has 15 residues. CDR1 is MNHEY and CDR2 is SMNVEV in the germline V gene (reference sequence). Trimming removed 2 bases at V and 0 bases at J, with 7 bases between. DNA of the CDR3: TGTGCCAGCAGTTTAAGACACACGAACACCGGGGAGCTGTTTTTT. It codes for CASSLRHTNTGELFF.

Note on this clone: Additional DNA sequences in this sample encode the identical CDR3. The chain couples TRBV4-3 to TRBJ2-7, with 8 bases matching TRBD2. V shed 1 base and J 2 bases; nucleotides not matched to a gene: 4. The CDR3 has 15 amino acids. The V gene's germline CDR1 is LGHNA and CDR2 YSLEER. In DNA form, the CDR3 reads TGCGCCAGCAGCCAAGTACTAGCGGAGACCTACGAGCAGTACTTC. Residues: CASSQVLAETYEQYF.

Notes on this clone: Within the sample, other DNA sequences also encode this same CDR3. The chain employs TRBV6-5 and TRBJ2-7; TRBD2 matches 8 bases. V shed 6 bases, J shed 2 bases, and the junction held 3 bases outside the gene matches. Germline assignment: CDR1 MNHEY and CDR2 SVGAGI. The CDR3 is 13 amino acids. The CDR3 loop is CASRLSGTYEQYF. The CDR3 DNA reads TGTGCCAGCAGGCTTAGCGGGACCTACGAGCAGTACTTC.

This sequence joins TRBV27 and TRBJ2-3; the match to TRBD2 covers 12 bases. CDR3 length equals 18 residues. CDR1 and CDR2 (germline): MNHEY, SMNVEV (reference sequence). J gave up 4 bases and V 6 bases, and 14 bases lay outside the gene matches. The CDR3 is CASSHSRRLAGGPDTQYF. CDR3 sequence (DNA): TGTGCCAGCAGCCACAGCCGTAGGCTAGCGGGAGGGCCAGATACGCAGTATTTT.